This T cell receptor (beta chain) originates from a study of glioma-infiltrating T cells after dendritic cell vaccination. Study-wide points: TCR clonality showed no direct relationship with survival.

With respect to this clone: Its antigen is not known.

CDR1 and CDR2 from the germline V gene are SGHTA and FQGNSA. V was cut by 8 bases and J by 0 bases, with 11 bases left in between. The CDR3 spans 14 residues. The time point was: after dendritic cell vaccination, including at tumor progression/relapse. Amplification used 60 V beta primers and 13 J beta primers. The repertoire was sequenced with immunoSEQ multiplex PCR; TCRdb's copy has only in-frame clones and lacks some. The table has tens of thousands of clones, roughly 91% seen once; the top ten hold 2% to 2.5%. The specimen was blood, collected after dendritic cell vaccination. The chain links TRBV7-2 to TRBJ1-5, with no clear D. This TCR came from a human donor with glioblastoma. CDR3 in DNA: TGTGCCAGCTCGGGCGGGTATAGCAATCAGCCCCAGCATTTT. Amino acids: CASSGGYSNQPQHF.